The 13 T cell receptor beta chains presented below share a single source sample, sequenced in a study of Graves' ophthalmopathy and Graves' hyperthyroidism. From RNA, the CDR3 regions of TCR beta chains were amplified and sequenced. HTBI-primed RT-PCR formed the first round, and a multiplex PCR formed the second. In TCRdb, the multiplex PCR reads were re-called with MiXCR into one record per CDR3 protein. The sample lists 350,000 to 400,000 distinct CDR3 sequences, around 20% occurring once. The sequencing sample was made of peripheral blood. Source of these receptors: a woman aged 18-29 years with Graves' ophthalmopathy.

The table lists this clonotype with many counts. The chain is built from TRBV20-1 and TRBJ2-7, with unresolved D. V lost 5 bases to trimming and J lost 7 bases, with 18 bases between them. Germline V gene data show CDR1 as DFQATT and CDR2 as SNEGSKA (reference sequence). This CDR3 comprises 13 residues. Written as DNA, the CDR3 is TGCAGTGCTTGCCGCCTACACTTAGTTGAGCAGTACTTC. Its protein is CSACRLHLVEQYF.

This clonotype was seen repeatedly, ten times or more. The DNA of the CDR3 is TGCAGCGCGGGACAGCAAAACATTCAGTACTTC. This gives the protein CSAGQQNIQYF. V gene TRBV29-1 combines with J gene TRBJ2-4, with 7 bases fitting TRBD1. The CDR3 covers 11 residues. Germline V gives CDR1 SQVTM, CDR2 ANQGSEA. Trimming cost V 7 bases and J 5 bases; bases outside gene matches: 2.

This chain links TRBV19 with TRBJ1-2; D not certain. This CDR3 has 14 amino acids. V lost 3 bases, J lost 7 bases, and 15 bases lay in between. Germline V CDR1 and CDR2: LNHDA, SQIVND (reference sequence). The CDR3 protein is CASSIWGSSAGYTF. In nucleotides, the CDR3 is TGTGCCAGTAGTATTTGGGGAAGTTCCGCTGGCTACACCTTC.

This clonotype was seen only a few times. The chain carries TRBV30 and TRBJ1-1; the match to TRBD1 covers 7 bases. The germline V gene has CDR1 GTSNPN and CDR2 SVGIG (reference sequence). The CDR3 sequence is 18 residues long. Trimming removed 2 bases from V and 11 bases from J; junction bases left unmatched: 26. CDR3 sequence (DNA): TGTGCCTGGAGTCAGGGGGGGGTGCCAACGGGCTATCAAATGCGGGCTTTCTTT. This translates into CAWSQGGVPTGYQMRAFF.

The CDR3 region has the DNA TGTGCCAGCAGCCCTCACTACTACGAGCAGTACTTC. Amino acids: CASSPHYYEQYF. V and J are TRBV7-2 and TRBJ2-7; D unresolved. The germline V gene has CDR1 SGHTA and CDR2 FQGNSA. Deletions cut 5 bases from V and 3 bases from J, with 8 bases between. The CDR3 is made up of 12 amino acids.

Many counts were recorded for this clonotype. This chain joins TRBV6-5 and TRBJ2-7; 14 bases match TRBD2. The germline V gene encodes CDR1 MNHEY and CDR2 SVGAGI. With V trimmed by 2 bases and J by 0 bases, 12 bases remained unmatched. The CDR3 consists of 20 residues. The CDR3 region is CASSYRPGLAGVGISYEQYF. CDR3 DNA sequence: TGTGCCAGCAGTTACCGCCCGGGACTAGCGGGAGTAGGGATCTCCTACGAGCAGTACTTC.

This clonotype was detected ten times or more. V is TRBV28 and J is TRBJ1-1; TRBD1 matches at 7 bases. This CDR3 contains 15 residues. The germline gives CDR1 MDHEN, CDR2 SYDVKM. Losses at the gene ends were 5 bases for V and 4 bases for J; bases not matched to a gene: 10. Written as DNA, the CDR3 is TGTGCCAGCAGTGAAACGACAGGGTTGGGCACTGAAGCTTTCTTT. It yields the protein CASSETTGLGTEAFF. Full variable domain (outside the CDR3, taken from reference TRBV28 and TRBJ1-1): DVKVTQSSRYLVKRTGEKVFLECVQDMDHENMFWYRQDPGLGLRLIYFSYDVKMKEKGDIPEGYSVSREKKERFSLILESASTNQTSMYLCASSETTGLGTEAFFGQGTRLTVV.

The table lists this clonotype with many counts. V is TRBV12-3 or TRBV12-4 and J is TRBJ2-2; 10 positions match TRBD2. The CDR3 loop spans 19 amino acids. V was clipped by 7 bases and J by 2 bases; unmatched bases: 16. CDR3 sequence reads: CASISGRPSWAKNTGELFF. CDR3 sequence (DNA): TGTGCCAGCATTAGCGGGAGGCCATCTTGGGCCAAAAACACCGGGGAGCTGTTTTTT.

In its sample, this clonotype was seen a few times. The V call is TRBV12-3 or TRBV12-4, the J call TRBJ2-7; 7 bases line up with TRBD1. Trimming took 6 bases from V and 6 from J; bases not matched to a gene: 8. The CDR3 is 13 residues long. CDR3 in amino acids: CASRSTGVGEQYF. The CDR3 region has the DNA TGTGCCAGCAGAAGTACAGGGGTTGGCGAGCAGTACTTC.

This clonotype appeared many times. In DNA, the CDR3 is TGTGCCAGCAGCCCAGGACTAATGAACATTCAGTACTTC. This translates into CASSPGLMNIQYF. V gene TRBV7-2 combines with J gene TRBJ2-4; D is perhaps TRBD2 (6 bases). V gave up 5 bases and J gave up 7 bases, with 12 bases separating them. CDR1 and CDR2 (germline): SGHTA, FQGNSA. The CDR3 covers 13 residues.

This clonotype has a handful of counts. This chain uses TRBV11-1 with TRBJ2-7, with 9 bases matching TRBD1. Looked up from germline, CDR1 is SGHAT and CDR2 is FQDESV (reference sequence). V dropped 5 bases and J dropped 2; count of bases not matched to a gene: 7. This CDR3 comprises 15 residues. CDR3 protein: CASSPRGDRAYEQYF. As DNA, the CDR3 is TGTGCCAGCAGCCCCCGAGGGGACAGGGCCTACGAGCAGTACTTC.

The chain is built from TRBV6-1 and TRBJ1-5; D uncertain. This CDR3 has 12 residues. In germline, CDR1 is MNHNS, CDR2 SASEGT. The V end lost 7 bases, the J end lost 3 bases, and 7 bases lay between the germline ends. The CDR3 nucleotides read TGTGCCAGCAAGAGAGACAATCAGCCCCAGCATTTT. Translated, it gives CASKRDNQPQHF.

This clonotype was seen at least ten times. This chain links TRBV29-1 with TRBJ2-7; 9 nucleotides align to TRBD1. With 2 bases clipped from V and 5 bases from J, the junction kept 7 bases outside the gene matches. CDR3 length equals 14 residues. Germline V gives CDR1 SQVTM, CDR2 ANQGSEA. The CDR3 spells CSVEFNRGRNEQYF. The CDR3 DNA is TGCAGCGTTGAATTTAACAGGGGGCGCAACGAGCAGTACTTC.